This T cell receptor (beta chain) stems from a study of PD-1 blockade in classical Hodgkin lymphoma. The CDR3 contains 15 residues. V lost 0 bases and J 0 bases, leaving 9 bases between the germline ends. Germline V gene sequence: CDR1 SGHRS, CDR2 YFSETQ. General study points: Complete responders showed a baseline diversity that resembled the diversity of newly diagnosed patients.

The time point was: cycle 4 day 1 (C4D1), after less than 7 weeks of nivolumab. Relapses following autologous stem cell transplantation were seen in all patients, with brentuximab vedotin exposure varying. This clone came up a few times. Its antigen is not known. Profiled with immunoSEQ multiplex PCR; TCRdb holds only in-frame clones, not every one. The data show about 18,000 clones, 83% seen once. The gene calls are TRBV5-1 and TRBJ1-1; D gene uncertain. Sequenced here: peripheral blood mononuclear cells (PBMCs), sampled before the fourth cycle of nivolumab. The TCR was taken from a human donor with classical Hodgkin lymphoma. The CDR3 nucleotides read TGCGCCAGCAGCTTGGCCACACCCTTGAACACTGAAGCTTTCTTT. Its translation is CASSLATPLNTEAFF.